What follows are 23 T cell receptor beta chains derived from one specimen sequenced in a study of T-cell reconstitution after alpha-beta-depleted transplantation in children. Unique molecular identifiers were built into the TCRbeta library. In TCRdb, the PCR reads were re-called with MiXCR into one record per CDR3 protein. Of approximately 150,000 distinct CDR3 sequences in the sample, about 9% were seen once. The starting material was PBMCs, mostly from graft donor cells, obtained 180 days after TCRalphabeta/CD19-depleted stem cell transplant. These receptors were taken from a female patient aged 2-15 years who had a stem cell transplant for congenital amegakaryocytic thrombocytopenia, so the T cells may come from the graft donor.

This clonotype was picked up many times. V usage is TRBV6-1 and J usage is TRBJ2-1, with 9 bases that match TRBD2. The CDR3 extends over 15 amino acids. V shed 4 bases, J shed 9 bases, and the junction held 10 bases outside the gene matches. Germline lookup yields CDR1 MNHNS and CDR2 SASEGT. Here the CDR3 DNA reads TGTGCCAGCAGTGCCAGCAGCGGGGGGATCGGTGAGCAGTTCTTC. This codes for CASSASSGGIGEQFF.

This clonotype was detected many times. J is TRBJ1-1 and V is TRBV7-9, with a tentative D call TRBD1 (6 bases). The germline V and J ends were trimmed by 5 bases and 1 base, with 11 bases remaining between them. CDR1 is SEHNR and CDR2 is FQNEAQ in the germline V gene (reference sequence). This CDR3 region has 14 residues. The CDR3 region is CASSTHRENTEAFF. The CDR3 region has the DNA TGTGCCAGCAGCACCCACAGGGAGAACACTGAAGCTTTCTTT.

This clonotype has at least ten counts. The gene calls are TRBV20-1 and TRBJ1-1; D call uncertain. The CDR3 is 14 residues long. Germline assignment: CDR1 DFQATT and CDR2 SNEGSKA (reference sequence). The V end was cut by 3 bases, the J end by 1 base, with 12 bases between. CDR3 sequence reads: CSASSGRGNTEAFF. The CDR3 DNA is TGCAGTGCTAGTTCCGGACGAGGGAACACTGAAGCTTTCTTT.

The genes are TRBV7-7 and TRBJ2-5; weak D call: TRBD2 (6 bases). Germline lookup yields CDR1 SSHAT and CDR2 FNYEAQ (reference sequence). Trimming left V 5 bases short and J 5 bases short, with 15 bases between. The CDR3 is made up of 14 amino acids. The CDR3 DNA reads as TGTGCCAGCAGCCCGACTAGGGTGGGGGAGACCCAGTACTTC. Translating it yields CASSPTRVGETQYF.

This clonotype came up a few times. The genes are TRBV29-1 and TRBJ2-2; D possibly corresponds to TRBD1 (6 bases). V was pared by 4 bases and J by 6 bases, with 12 bases between. The CDR3 runs 13 residues. Germline CDR1 and CDR2: SQVTM and ANQGSEA. For the CDR3, the DNA is TGCAGCGTTGGTGCAGGGGCGCCCGGGGAGCTGTTTTTT. It yields the protein CSVGAGAPGELFF.

This clonotype was seen a few times. The genes are TRBV20-1 and TRBJ1-2, with a possible D match to TRBD1 (5 bases). The germline gives CDR1 DFQATT, CDR2 SNEGSKA (reference sequence). V gave up 5 bases and J gave up 6 bases, with 13 bases separating them. The CDR3 extends over 12 amino acids. The chain's CDR3 is CSADSSADGYTF. The CDR3 nucleotides read TGCAGTGCTGACAGTTCCGCGGATGGCTACACCTTC.

About this clonotype: Given a much more abundant clone one base away, this may be a read error. The rearrangement joins TRBV10-3 to TRBJ2-3; 9 bases map to TRBD1. The CDR3 consists of 15 residues. CDR1 and CDR2 (germline): ENHRY, SYGVKD. This CDR3 is CSISESGTGTDTQYF. Written as DNA, the CDR3 is TGTTCCATCAGTGAATCCGGGACAGGGACAGATACGCAGTATTTT.

This clonotype was seen a handful of times. This chain connects TRBV11-3 to TRBJ2-1; unclear D gene. The germline V gene has CDR1 SGHNT and CDR2 YENEEA. The CDR3 totals 12 residues. The V end was cut by 1 base, the J end by 8 bases, with 6 bases between. CDR3 protein: CASSLVSDEQFF. The CDR3 nucleotides are TGTGCCAGCAGCTTAGTCAGCGATGAGCAGTTCTTC.

The V and J genes are TRBV5-1 and TRBJ2-3; 7 nucleotides agree with TRBD2. The CDR3 is 16 residues long. From germline, CDR1 is SGHRS and CDR2 YFSETQ. V shed 2 bases, J shed 4 bases, and the junction held 10 bases outside the gene matches. The CDR3 loop is CASSLKPGLYADTQYF. The CDR3, as DNA: TGCGCCAGCAGCTTAAAACCGGGACTATACGCAGATACGCAGTATTTT.

The chain is built from TRBV5-5 and TRBJ2-7, with 10 bases aligning to TRBD2. Germline assignment: CDR1 SGHKS and CDR2 YYEKEE (reference sequence). V was pared by 4 bases and J by 5 bases, with 18 bases of the junction left unmatched. The CDR3 extends over 18 amino acids. The CDR3 coding sequence is TGTGCCAGCAGCATAACGACTAGCGGGCGGACGGTACGAGACGAGCAGTACTTC. It codes for CASSITTSGRTVRDEQYF.

In its sample, this clonotype was seen many times. The chain combines TRBV10-2 with TRBJ1-5, with D tentatively TRBD1 (5 bases). Germline CDR1 is WSHSY and CDR2 is SAAADI. There are 16 residues in the CDR3. Trimming removed 0 bases from V and 0 bases from J, with 9 bases in between. The CDR3 spells CASSESPGNSNQPQHF. The CDR3 nucleotides are TGCGCCAGCAGTGAGTCCCCAGGGAATAGCAATCAGCCCCAGCATTTT.

The gene calls are TRBV5-1 and TRBJ2-1; 12 positions match TRBD2. The V and J ends lost 4 bases and 4 bases, in that order; junction bases with no gene match: 9. Looked up from germline, CDR1 is SGHRS and CDR2 is YFSETQ. This CDR3 spans 17 amino acids. The CDR3 DNA is TGCGCCAGCAGCCCGAACCTAGCGGGAGGGGGTTACAATGAGCAGTTCTTC. This translates into CASSPNLAGGGYNEQFF.

V is TRBV4-1 and J is TRBJ1-1; 10 nucleotides match TRBD1. This CDR3 is built from 16 residues. V shed 0 bases, J shed 5 bases, and the junction held 6 bases outside the gene matches. Per the germline V gene, CDR1 is MGHRA and CDR2 is YSYEKL. The CDR3 DNA is TGCGCCAGCAGCCAAGAAGACAGGGGGCGGAGGACTGAAGCTTTCTTT. Encoded protein: CASSQEDRGRRTEAFF.

Ten or more counts support this clonotype. The gene calls are TRBV20-1 and TRBJ1-5, with a weak D call TRBD1 (6 bases). Germline CDR1 reads DFQATT; CDR2 reads SNEGSKA (reference sequence). CDR3 size: 13 residues. The V gene lost 2 bases and the J gene lost 4 bases, with 9 bases spanning the gap. CDR3 sequence reads: CSARNDRNQPQHF. The CDR3, as DNA: TGCAGTGCTAGAAATGACAGGAATCAGCCCCAGCATTTT.

The chain has TRBV6-6 and TRBJ1-3; D not certain. The length of the CDR3 is 12 residues. In germline, CDR1 is MNHNY, CDR2 SVGAGI (reference sequence). V lost 8 bases and J lost 8, with 13 bases in between. The CDR3 sequence: CASRRASYTIYF. CDR3 DNA sequence: TGTGCCAGCCGACGGGCAAGCTACACCATATATTTT.

Concerning this clonotype itself: One junction end does not reproduce the germline sequence, and a read error may be involved. The chain recombines TRBV3-1 with TRBJ1-2; D might be TRBD1 (6 bases). In germline, CDR1 is LGHDT, CDR2 YNNKEL (reference sequence). This CDR3 has 18 residues. The CDR3 loop is CACSQIISLRGGNYGYTF. In DNA, the CDR3 is TGTGCCTGCAGCCAAATTATCTCCCTTAGGGGGGGCAACTATGGCTACACCTTC.

This clonotype occurred many times. V is TRBV28 and J is TRBJ2-5; no definite D call. Germline-derived CDR1 and CDR2 are MDHEN and SYDVKM. The CDR3 extends over 12 amino acids. The V end lost 6 bases, the J end lost 4 bases, and 9 bases lay between the germline ends. This chain's CDR3 is CASSRRPETQYF. The CDR3 bases are TGTGCCAGCAGCCGCAGGCCAGAGACCCAGTACTTC.

This clonotype was detected ten times or more. The chain employs TRBV6-6 and TRBJ2-7; D might be TRBD2 (6 bases). Looked up from germline, CDR1 is MNHNY and CDR2 is SVGAGI (reference sequence). The CDR3 sequence is 13 residues long. Trimming took off 6 bases at V and 3 bases at J, with 12 bases between the two ends. CDR3 in amino acids: CASSNGLIYEQYF. The CDR3 DNA reads as TGTGCCAGCAGCAATGGACTAATCTACGAGCAGTACTTC.

This clonotype was seen a few times. This chain uses TRBV5-1 with TRBJ2-3; no clear D gene. In germline, CDR1 is SGHRS, CDR2 YFSETQ. Deletions cut 4 bases from V and 2 bases from J, with 14 bases between. CDR3 length: 15 residues. The CDR3, as DNA: TGCGCCAGCAGCCTTAACGACTGGCACACAGATACGCAGTATTTT. It is translated as CASSLNDWHTDTQYF.

This clonotype was counted between two and nine times. The genes are TRBV5-4 and TRBJ2-5; D may match TRBD1 or TRBD2 (6 bases each). CDR3 size: 14 residues. Germline V CDR1 and CDR2: SGHNT, YYREEE (reference sequence). V was trimmed by 0 bases and J by 5 bases, leaving 11 bases between them. Here the CDR3 reads CASSLGGARETQYF. CDR3 sequence (DNA): TGTGCCAGCAGCTTGGGGGGGGCCAGGGAGACCCAGTACTTC. Together with reference TRBV5-4 and TRBJ2-5, the CDR3 gives the full variable domain: ETGVTQSPTHLIKTRGQQVTLRCSSQSGHNTVSWYQQALGQGPQFIFQYYREEENGRGNFPPRFSGLQFPNYSSELNVNALELDDSALYLCASSLGGARETQYFGPGTRLLVL.

Many counts were recorded for this clonotype. This chain links TRBV12-3 or TRBV12-4 with TRBJ2-1, with D unclear. The CDR3 has 14 amino acids. The V and J ends lost 1 base and 5 bases respectively, with 9 bases between them. The CDR3 DNA reads TGTGCCAGCAGTTTAGGCCATTCGAACAATGAGCAGTTCTTC. Translation: CASSLGHSNNEQFF.

This clonotype showed up just a few times. The V call is TRBV29-1, the J call TRBJ2-1, with 11 nucleotides matching TRBD1. The CDR3 loop spans 13 amino acids. Germline CDR1 and CDR2: SQVTM and ANQGSEA. Unmatched junction bases numbered 5, after V lost 7 bases and J lost 6 bases. CDR3 DNA: TGCAGCGAGAGTGGGACAGGGGGCAATGAGCAGTTCTTC. Protein product: CSESGTGGNEQFF.

This clonotype was counted ten times or more. This chain connects TRBV7-9 to TRBJ2-3; D gene ambiguous. There are 12 residues in the CDR3. V was shortened by 3 bases and J by 3 bases, with 4 bases between the two germline ends. Germline-derived CDR1 and CDR2 are SEHNR and FQNEAQ (reference sequence). CDR3 region: CASSFRTDTQYF. As DNA, the CDR3 is TGTGCCAGCAGCTTCCGTACAGATACGCAGTATTTT.